The 17 T cell receptor beta chains below all came from one sample that was sequenced in a study of control samples from healthy donors and cancer patients. Profiling relied on immunoSEQ multiplex PCR, and the TCRdb table lists in-frame clones only, not all of them. The sample has approximately 120,000 clones, over 75% seen once. Sequencing used blood. Receptors were obtained from a man between 60 and 75 years old in good health.

The chain joins TRBV28 to TRBJ2-7; 7 bases map to TRBD1. Looked up from germline, CDR1 is MDHEN and CDR2 is SYDVKM. J lost 7 bases, V lost 10 bases, and 13 bases had no gene match. This CDR3 is 13 amino acids long. CDR3 coding DNA: TGTGCCACCGGGACAGCAGCCCCTAGGGAGCAGTACTTC. This encodes CATGTAAPREQYF.

V and J are TRBV28 and TRBJ2-1; perhaps D is TRBD1 or TRBD2 (5 bases each). The CDR3 is 16 amino acids. Germline loops: CDR1 MDHEN, CDR2 SYDVKM. Trimming left V 5 bases short and J 0 bases short, with 14 bases between. CDR3 sequence reads: CASSPGDRLSYNEQFF. The CDR3 DNA reads TGTGCCAGCAGTCCTGGGGACCGACTCTCCTACAATGAGCAGTTCTTC.

The chain employs TRBV11-1 and TRBJ2-5; no definite D call. V lost 1 base, J lost 5 bases, and 8 bases lay in between. The CDR3 has 13 residues. Germline assignment: CDR1 SGHAT and CDR2 FQDESV (reference sequence). CDR3 in DNA: TGTGCCAGCAGCTTAGGCCTAGTGGAGACCCAGTACTTC. It specifies CASSLGLVETQYF.

This chain links TRBV20-1 with TRBJ2-7; D perhaps matches TRBD1 (5 bases). The CDR3 spans 11 residues. Trimming stripped 8 bases from V and 3 bases from J, with 11 bases between. Germline assignment: CDR1 DFQATT and CDR2 SNEGSKA (reference sequence). In DNA form, the CDR3 reads TGCAGTATTCAGGGTAGCTACGAGCAGTACTTC. It specifies CSIQGSYEQYF.

The V gene is TRBV15, the J gene TRBJ1-2; D gene uncertain. Germline V gene lookup returns CDR1 LNHNV and CDR2 YYDKDF (reference sequence). V dropped 0 bases and J dropped 4 bases, with 6 bases sitting between them. This CDR3 contains 13 residues. CDR3 bases: TGTGCCACCAGCAGAGACAACGCCTATGGCTACACCTTC. It is translated as CATSRDNAYGYTF.

The J gene is TRBJ2-5, the V gene TRBV3-1 (or the pseudogene TRBV3-2); D is perhaps TRBD2 (5 bases). Trimming took 4 bases from V and 5 from J, leaving 14 bases between them. CDR3 length: 14 residues. Germline V gene lookup returns CDR1 LGHDT and CDR2 YNNKEL (reference sequence). As DNA, the CDR3 is TGTGCCAGCAGCCCAACCAACACGGGGGAGACCCAGTACTTC. The encoded protein is CASSPTNTGETQYF.

This clone was counted once. The chain uses TRBV19 and TRBJ2-3; D may be TRBD1 (5 bases). V lost 5 bases, J lost 0 bases, and 9 bases lay in between. Germline V gene sequence: CDR1 LNHDA, CDR2 SQIVND (reference sequence). CDR3 size: 14 residues. This chain's CDR3 is CASSQGLSTDTQYF. CDR3 DNA: TGTGCCAGTAGTCAGGGTTTGAGCACAGATACGCAGTATTTT.

The chain uses TRBV29-1 and TRBJ2-7; D unclear. This CDR3 spans 13 amino acids. Trimming took 7 bases from V and 0 from J, leaving 13 bases between them. The germline CDR1 and CDR2 sequences are SQVTM and ANQGSEA. The CDR3 loop is CSASGFSSYEQYF. Here the CDR3 DNA reads TGCAGCGCCTCCGGTTTTTCCTCCTACGAGCAGTACTTC.

The rearrangement uses TRBV6-5 and TRBJ2-7, with 8 bases matching TRBD2. With V trimmed by 11 bases and J by 4 bases, 4 bases remained unmatched. The CDR3 extends over 11 amino acids. CDR1 and CDR2 (germline): MNHEY, SVGAGI. This CDR3 reads CAAGGKYEQYF. Written as DNA, the CDR3 is TGTGCCGCGGGGGGAAAATACGAGCAGTACTTC.

The gene calls are TRBV6-5 and TRBJ1-1; D is unresolved. This CDR3 region has 15 residues. V was shortened by 6 bases and J by 11 bases, with 25 bases between the two germline ends. Germline CDR1 is MNHEY and CDR2 is SVGAGI. Here the CDR3 DNA reads TGTGCCAGCAGACCCACTCGGACGCTTTCTAAGTGGGCTTTCTTT. It yields the protein CASRPTRTLSKWAFF.

The rearrangement links TRBV29-1 to TRBJ1-2, with D uncertain. The CDR3 consists of 15 residues. Trimming cost V 6 bases and J 0 bases, with 17 bases left between them. Germline CDR1 and CDR2: SQVTM and ANQGSEA. The CDR3 reads CSVPRVPGANYGYTF. The CDR3 DNA follows: TGCAGCGTCCCCAGAGTGCCGGGAGCTAACTATGGCTACACCTTC.

This clone was recorded only once. The V call is TRBV2, the J call TRBJ2-5; TRBD2 is a possible D gene (6 bases). V was pared by 4 bases and J by 5 bases, with 14 bases between. CDR1 and CDR2 from the germline V gene are SNHLY and FYNNEI. The CDR3 extends over 14 amino acids. CDR3 DNA: TGTGCCAGCAGTGTTGGGGGGTTAGGGGAGACCCAGTACTTC. Protein product: CASSVGGLGETQYF.

The V gene is TRBV10-3, the J gene TRBJ2-1; 11 bases agree with TRBD2. Trimming at V came to 2 bases and at J to 1 base, leaving 4 bases not matched to a gene. Germline assignment: CDR1 ENHRY and CDR2 SYGVKD. CDR3 size: 17 residues. The CDR3 here is CAISETLAGGSYNEQFF. In nucleotides, the CDR3 is TGTGCCATCAGTGAGACGTTAGCGGGGGGGTCCTACAATGAGCAGTTCTTC.

Only a few counts were recorded for this clone. CDR3 amino acids: CASSQEGGPRGDYGYTF. CDR3 bases: TGTGCCAGCAGCCAAGAGGGCGGTCCCCGAGGAGACTATGGCTACACCTTC. This sequence joins TRBV3-1 (or the pseudogene TRBV3-2) and TRBJ1-2; D remains unclear. The CDR3 is made up of 17 amino acids. The V and J ends lost 0 bases and 3 bases respectively, with 17 bases between them. Germline V gene data show CDR1 as LGHDT and CDR2 as YNNKEL (reference sequence).

The chain joins TRBV3-1 (or the pseudogene TRBV3-2) to TRBJ1-5, with D hard to call. The CDR3 totals 18 residues. V was trimmed by 0 bases and J by 0 bases, leaving 15 bases between them. The germline V gene has CDR1 LGHDT and CDR2 YNNKEL (reference sequence). The CDR3, as DNA: TGTGCCAGCAGCCAAGATCTGCCCAGGTTCGATAGCAATCAGCCCCAGCATTTT. The encoded protein is CASSQDLPRFDSNQPQHF.

This sequence joins TRBV4-1 and TRBJ2-1, with 10 nucleotides matching TRBD2. With V trimmed by 4 bases and J by 8 bases, 14 bases remained unmatched. CDR3 length: 17 amino acids. CDR1 is MGHRA and CDR2 is YSYEKL in the germline V gene. CDR3 DNA: TGCGCCAGCAGCCCCCCCCCAAAAGCGGGGGGGCACTATGAGCAGTTCTTC. It codes for CASSPPPKAGGHYEQFF.

V is TRBV6-5 and J is TRBJ2-2, with TRBD1 matching over 8 bases. The CDR3 loop spans 15 amino acids. V gave up 8 bases and J gave up 4 bases; unmatched junction bases: 9. The V gene's germline CDR1 is MNHEY and CDR2 SVGAGI. CDR3 protein: CASGFSGGSTGELFF. The CDR3 nucleotides read TGTGCCAGCGGATTTTCAGGGGGCAGCACCGGGGAGCTGTTTTTT.